This is a list of T cell receptor beta chains from one sample in a study of beta chain features in type 1 diabetes. TCRdb's copy holds only in-frame clones and misses some; the assay was immunoSEQ multiplex PCR. The sample comprises hundreds of thousands of clones, roughly 12% of which are singletons, and around 0.0099% rests with the top ten. Sequencing used naive CD4+ T cells from blood. Every receptor here comes from a woman aged 18-29 years with type 1 diabetes. CDR3s include the opening cysteine and the closing phenylalanine or tryptophan. D genes are given only for firm matches. Clone size, where shown, is once, few, many, or a class for clones that have expanded.

TRBV19	NA	NA	TRBJ2-1	TGTGCCAGTATAGGGGACGTACGGGAGTCTGAGCAGTTCTTC	CASIGDVRESEQFF
TRBV5-1	few	NA	TRBJ2-3	TGCGCCAGCAGCTTGGCGGCAGGGGGGACAGATACGCAGTATTTT	CASSLAAGGTDTQYF
TRBV15	NA	NA	TRBJ2-7	TGTGCCACCAGCAGGGGTAGCGGAGACTCCTACGAGCAGTACTTC	CATSRGSGDSYEQYF
TRBV27	few	NA	TRBJ2-1	TGTGCCAGCAGTTTTAGGGGAACTCTCTACAATGAGCAGTTCTTC	CASSFRGTLYNEQFF
TRBV5-4	NA	NA	TRBJ2-3	TGTGCCAGCGGCGGACTCTTTTCTTCGGGCACAGATACGCAGTATTTT	CASGGLFSSGTDTQYF
TRBV7-2	few	TRBD2	TRBJ2-3	TGTGCCAGCAGCTTAGGGGGACTAGCTCGCACAGATACGCAGTATTTT	CASSLGGLARTDTQYF
TRBV4-1	NA	TRBD1	TRBJ1-4	TGCGCCAGCAGCCGGACAGGGGATGCAACTAATGAAAAACTGTTTTTT	CASSRTGDATNEKLFF
TRBV30	few	NA	TRBJ2-5	TGTGCCTGGAGTATCCAGGGAGAGACCCAGTACTTC	CAWSIQGETQYF
TRBV4-1	NA	TRBD2	TRBJ2-7	TGCGCCAGCAGCCAAGTTACTGGGGCGGGAGGGCAGGGCTTC	CASSQVTGAGGQGF
TRBV7-2	NA	NA	TRBJ2-7	TGTGCCAGCAGCCCGGGGTACGAGCAGTACTTC	CASSPGYEQYF